Shown below are 25 T cell receptor beta chains from a single sample sequenced in a study of blood T cells in healthy people across ages (dated by TCRdb to the mid-2010s). Library generation was performed with 5' RACE. The instrument was an Illumina HiSeq 2500. A second roughly 7 to 12 cycle PCR used a sample-barcoded 5' primer and a J-beta primer mix. The public reads were run again by TCRdb, first through fastp at Q25 and then through MiXCR, and only productive beta chains were kept. When rows share a CDR3 protein, they turn into one entry using the most common DNA and genes. The sample contains about 1.8 million distinct CDR3 sequences, approximately 50% of them found a single time. The biggest ten clones account for over 2% of the sample. The sample consisted of blood. These receptors all come from a woman between 40 and 50 years old in good health.

The V gene is TRBV4-2, the J gene TRBJ2-7; possibly TRBD1 for D (5 bases). V was clipped by 5 bases and J by 7 bases, with 18 bases between them. This CDR3 has 14 amino acids. From germline, CDR1 is LGHNA and CDR2 YNFKEQ. CDR3 amino acids: CASSYQSDNNEQYF. The DNA of the CDR3 is TGTGCCAGCAGCTACCAATCGGACAACAATGAGCAGTACTTC.

This clonotype was seen just once. The V and J genes are TRBV6-4 and TRBJ2-5; 10 bases align to TRBD1. V lost 4 bases, J lost 5 bases, and 4 bases stayed unmatched. CDR3 size: 14 residues. Germline CDR1 and CDR2: MRHNA and SNTAGT. DNA for the CDR3: TGTGCCAGCAGTGTATCGGGACAGGGGGAGACCCAGTACTTC. It translates to CASSVSGQGETQYF.

The V call is TRBV18, the J call TRBJ2-1; 7 nucleotides line up with TRBD1. Germline CDR1 is KGHSH and CDR2 is LQKENI. Germline trimming cut 6 bases from V and 13 bases from J; bases unmatched to any gene: 15. This CDR3 spans 14 amino acids. The CDR3 bases are TGTGCCAGCTCGTCGGGACAGATCCAAGAGACCCAGTTCTTC. Its protein is CASSSGQIQETQFF.

This rearrangement joins TRBV27 to TRBJ1-2, with 11 bases identical to TRBD1. The junction had 6 bases not matched to a gene; V was cut back by 4 bases and J by 2 bases. There are 16 residues in the CDR3. The germline gives CDR1 MNHEY, CDR2 SMNVEV (reference sequence). Written as DNA, the CDR3 is TGTGCCAGCAGTTCTTGGACAGGGGGCATGAACTATGGCTACACCTTC. Its translation is CASSSWTGGMNYGYTF.

This chain connects TRBV7-9 to TRBJ2-1; the match to TRBD2 covers 7 bases. V lost 0 bases to trimming and J lost 7 bases; unmatched junction nucleotides: 9. Germline-derived CDR1 and CDR2 are SEHNR and FQNEAQ (reference sequence). The CDR3 totals 16 residues. The CDR3 DNA follows: TGTGCCAGCAGCTTAGCCCCCCCGGGGGGTGGAAATGAGCAGTTCTTC. Its protein product is CASSLAPPGGGNEQFF.

The chain joins TRBV6-6 to TRBJ2-7; D may be TRBD1 (6 bases). CDR1 MNHNY and CDR2 SVGAGI come from the germline V gene (reference sequence). V was trimmed by 1 base and J by 1 base, leaving 14 bases between them. The CDR3 is made up of 16 amino acids. CDR3 DNA sequence: TGTGCCAGCAGTTACTTGGGGGCCACCCCATCCTACGAGCAGTACTTC. The encoded protein is CASSYLGATPSYEQYF.

This clonotype was recorded a few times. The V gene is TRBV10-3, the J gene TRBJ2-7; 10 nucleotides agree with TRBD1. In germline, CDR1 is ENHRY, CDR2 SYGVKD. The CDR3 loop spans 15 amino acids. V dropped 6 bases and J dropped 4; count of bases not matched to a gene: 9. The CDR3 DNA is TGTGCCATCAGCGTTCCGGGACAGGGGATATACGAGCAGTACTTC. Translation gives CAISVPGQGIYEQYF.

The table lists this clonotype with a few counts. The rearrangement joins TRBV7-9 to TRBJ2-3; 9 nucleotides match TRBD2. The junction had 5 bases not matched to a gene; V was cut back by 2 bases and J by 2 bases. Germline CDR1 and CDR2: SEHNR and FQNEAQ (reference sequence). The CDR3 length is 16 residues. CDR3 DNA: TGTGCCAGCAGCTTAACAGCGGGGGGCTACACAGATACGCAGTATTTT. This codes for CASSLTAGGYTDTQYF.

This chain joins TRBV5-1 and TRBJ2-1; TRBD2 matches at 8 bases. Trimming cost V 0 bases and J 6 bases; bases outside gene matches: 5. The CDR3 runs to 15 residues. The germline gives CDR1 SGHRS, CDR2 YFSETQ. Written as DNA, the CDR3 is TGCGCCAGCAGCTTGGTTCCGGGGGGGCTCAATGAGCAGTTCTTC. The encoded protein is CASSLVPGGLNEQFF.

In this sample, this clonotype turned up a few times. This rearrangement joins TRBV6-5 to TRBJ2-1, with TRBD1 matching over 7 bases. Germline V gene lookup returns CDR1 MNHEY and CDR2 SVGAGI. Trimming at V came to 7 bases and at J to 3 bases, leaving 6 bases not matched to a gene. This CDR3 is 14 amino acids long. CDR3 DNA: TGTGCCAGCACCTACGGACAGGTCTACAATGAGCAGTTCTTC. Protein product: CASTYGQVYNEQFF.

This clonotype showed up just a few times. The V gene is TRBV12-3 or TRBV12-4, the J gene TRBJ2-7; the match to TRBD1 covers 12 bases. V gave up 1 base and J gave up 3 bases; unmatched junction bases: 10. CDR3 size: 18 residues. Written as DNA, the CDR3 is TGTGCCAGCAGTTTAGGGGGACAGGGGGCGGCCTTTATCTACGAGCAGTACTTC. Protein product: CASSLGGQGAAFIYEQYF.

The chain links TRBV4-2 to TRBJ2-3; TRBD2 matches 10 bases. This CDR3 has 17 amino acids. Trimming removed 1 base from V and 2 bases from J; junction bases left unmatched: 6. The V gene's germline CDR1 is LGHNA and CDR2 YNFKEQ. CDR3 nucleotide sequence: TGTGCCAGCAGCCAAGGAACTAGCGGGGACCCCACAGATACGCAGTATTTT. This codes for CASSQGTSGDPTDTQYF.

This clonotype came up a few times. The chain recombines TRBV3-1 with TRBJ2-5; D gene ambiguous. The end of the DNA fits TRBJ2-7 better, so the J call may be wrong. The CDR3 loop spans 14 amino acids. CDR1 is LGHDT, CDR2 YNNKEL, per germline (reference sequence). CDR3 in DNA: TGTGCCAGCAGCCCGCGCGGCAAGGTGAGCGAGCAGTACTTC. Its translation: CASSPRGKVSEQYF.

V usage is TRBV27 and J usage is TRBJ2-5; tentatively, D is TRBD2 (5 bases). This CDR3 spans 11 amino acids. Germline assignment: CDR1 MNHEY and CDR2 SMNVEV (reference sequence). V was pared by 11 bases and J by 5 bases, with 12 bases between. For the CDR3, the DNA is TGTGCCCTCCGGAGGCCGGAGACCCAGTACTTC. It encodes CALRRPETQYF.

In regard to this clonotype: The junction shows a germline mismatch at one end, possibly a read error. This chain links TRBV9 with TRBJ2-5; 8 bases are shared with TRBD2. The CDR3 runs 15 residues. The germline V gene encodes CDR1 SGDLS and CDR2 YYNGEE. CDR3 amino acids: CASSLSGENQEAQYF. For the CDR3, the DNA is TGTGCCAGCAGCCTTAGCGGGGAGAACCAAGAGGCCCAGTACTTC.

This chain joins TRBV7-2 and TRBJ2-7; D unresolved. The DNA matches TRBJ2-5 better at its end, which makes the J call doubtful. This CDR3 region has 15 residues. Germline V gives CDR1 SGHTA, CDR2 FQGNSA. The CDR3, as DNA: TGTGCCAGCAGCATAAAGGCGAGGAGCCAAGAGACCCAGTACTTC. This sequence encodes CASSIKARSQETQYF.

CDR3 protein: CASSSRTVPSSLHF. The CDR3 nucleotides are TGTGCCAGCAGTTCAAGGACCGTCCCATCATCCCTCCACTTT. The chain combines TRBV6-2 or TRBV6-3 with TRBJ1-6; D ambiguous. The CDR3 runs 14 residues. V was shortened by 4 bases and J by 14 bases, with 18 bases between the two germline ends. Germline values: CDR1 MNHEY, CDR2 SVGEGT.

The rearrangement joins TRBV28 to TRBJ2-3, with D perhaps matching TRBD2 (7 bases). V was clipped by 4 bases and J by 2 bases, with 13 bases between them. Germline V gene lookup returns CDR1 MDHEN and CDR2 SYDVKM. CDR3 length equals 15 residues. As DNA, the CDR3 is TGTGCCAGCAGTTCCGGGGGGCTGGTCACAGATACGCAGTATTTT. Its protein product is CASSSGGLVTDTQYF.

The chain couples TRBV12-3 or TRBV12-4 to TRBJ2-1, with D possibly being TRBD1 or TRBD2 (6 bases each). The CDR3 runs to 15 residues. V lost 3 bases, J lost 7 bases, and 16 bases lay in between. The CDR3 spells CASSFLGRGRNEQFF. In nucleotides, the CDR3 is TGTGCCAGCAGTTTCCTAGGCCGGGGGCGGAATGAGCAGTTCTTC.

A remark on this clonotype: The junction differs from germline at one of its ends, possibly a read error. The CDR3 DNA reads TGTGCCAGAAGCCAAGGTTTCAATGAGCAGTTCTTC. This codes for CARSQGFNEQFF. The gene calls are TRBV14 and TRBJ2-1; D call uncertain. The CDR3 is 12 amino acids. Germline V gene data show CDR1 as SGHDN and CDR2 as FVKESK.

The V call is TRBV7-9, the J call TRBJ2-3; 12 nucleotides agree with TRBD2. This CDR3 is 18 amino acids long. Germline V gene data show CDR1 as SEHNR and CDR2 as FQNEAQ (reference sequence). The ends lost 3 bases at V and 5 bases at J; junction bases unmatched: 12. The CDR3 DNA follows: TGTGCCAGCAGCTTCATACTAGCGGGGGGAGCTACTGGAGATACGCAGTATTTT. It codes for CASSFILAGGATGDTQYF.

This chain connects TRBV6-1 to TRBJ1-2; the match to TRBD1 covers 10 bases. The CDR3 has 14 amino acids. The germline CDR1 and CDR2 sequences are MNHNS and SASEGT. J was trimmed by 4 bases and V by 4 bases; bases with no gene match: 3. CDR3 sequence (DNA): TGTGCCAGCAGTGGAAGACAGGGGGCCTATGGCTACACCTTC. It codes for CASSGRQGAYGYTF.

V gene TRBV7-2 combines with J gene TRBJ2-1, with D tentatively TRBD1 or TRBD2 (6 bases each). Trimming removed 1 base from V and 9 bases from J, with 22 bases in between. The germline V gene encodes CDR1 SGHTA and CDR2 FQGNSA. The CDR3 loop spans 17 amino acids. The CDR3 region has the DNA TGTGCCAGCAGCTTAGTAGGCAGTACAGGGAGGTCCAGTGAGCAGTTCTTC. It encodes CASSLVGSTGRSSEQFF.

This chain uses TRBV27 with TRBJ1-4; TRBD1 agrees at 11 bases. V dropped 5 bases and J dropped 4; count of bases not matched to a gene: 9. Germline V gene lookup returns CDR1 MNHEY and CDR2 SMNVEV (reference sequence). The CDR3 runs 17 residues. The CDR3 loop reads CASSTADRGLSNEKLFF. The CDR3 DNA reads TGTGCCAGCAGTACGGCGGACAGGGGGCTCAGTAATGAAAAACTGTTTTTT.

The sample holds a few counts of this clonotype. The CDR3 DNA reads as TGCGCCAGCAGCTTGGCCGGCAGACGGGAAGAGACCCAGTACTTC. Protein sequence: CASSLAGRREETQYF. The genes are TRBV5-1 and TRBJ2-5; D remains ambiguous. The CDR3 runs to 15 residues. V lost 0 bases and J 3 bases, leaving 12 bases between the germline ends. Germline V gene sequence: CDR1 SGHRS, CDR2 YFSETQ.